The sequence of this TCR beta chain was determined in a study of blood T cells in healthy people across ages. With regard to this clonotype: Its antigen is not identified.

Extraction yielded at least 6 micrograms of total RNA per sample. Trimming removed 10 bases at V and 0 bases at J, with 22 bases between. Per germline, CDR1 MNHEY and CDR2 SVGEGT. The CDR3 runs 16 residues. Study conclusions and caveats: PBMCs went unsorted, and a conclusive naive versus antigen-experienced comparison was therefore prevented. With naive T cell percentage, TCR beta diversity showed a strong correlation.

For the second PCR, which ran for about 6 to 12 cycles, a sample-barcoded 5' primer and a J-beta primer mix were used. TCRdb reprocessed the 5' RACE reads via MiXCR and lists one record per CDR3 protein. The table lists about 1.6 million distinct CDR3 sequences, around 36% of them singletons. The chain is built from TRBV6-2 or TRBV6-3 and TRBJ2-7; D is possibly TRBD2 (7 bases). The sequenced sample was blood. The origin of this receptor is a woman aged 25 to 39 in good health. The CDR3 protein is CAIRDIAGLSSYEQYF. The CDR3 coding sequence is TGTGCCATTAGGGACATAGCGGGCCTAAGCTCCTACGAGCAGTACTTC.